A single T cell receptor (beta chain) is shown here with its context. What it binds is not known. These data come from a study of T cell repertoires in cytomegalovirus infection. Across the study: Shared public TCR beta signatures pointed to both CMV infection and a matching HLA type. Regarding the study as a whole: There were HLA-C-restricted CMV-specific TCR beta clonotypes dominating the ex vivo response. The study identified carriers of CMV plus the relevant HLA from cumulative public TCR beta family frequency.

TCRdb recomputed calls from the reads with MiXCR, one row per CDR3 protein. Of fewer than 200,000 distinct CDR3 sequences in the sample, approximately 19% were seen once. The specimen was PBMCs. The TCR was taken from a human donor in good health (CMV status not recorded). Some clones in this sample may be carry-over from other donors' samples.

The CDR3 region is CASSPLQTGSNQPQHF. In DNA form, the CDR3 reads TGTGCCAGCAGCCCACTACAGACAGGTTCCAATCAGCCCCAGCATTTT. This chain links TRBV7-3 with TRBJ1-5; D is perhaps TRBD1 (6 bases). The CDR3 spans 16 residues. Germline V lookup: CDR1 SGHTA, CDR2 FQGTGA. V lost 5 bases and J 3 bases, leaving 17 bases between the germline ends.